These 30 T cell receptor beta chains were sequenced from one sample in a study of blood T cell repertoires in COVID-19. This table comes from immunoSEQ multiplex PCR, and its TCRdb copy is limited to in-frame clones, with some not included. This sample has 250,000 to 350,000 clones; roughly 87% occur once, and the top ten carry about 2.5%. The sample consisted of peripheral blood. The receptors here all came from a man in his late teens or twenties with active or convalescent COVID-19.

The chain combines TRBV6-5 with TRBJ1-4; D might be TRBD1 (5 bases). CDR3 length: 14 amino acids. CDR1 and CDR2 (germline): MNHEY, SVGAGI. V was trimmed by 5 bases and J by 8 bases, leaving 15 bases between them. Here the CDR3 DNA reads TGTGCCAGCAGTAGGGGCCCCTCGAGCGAAAAACTGTTTTTT. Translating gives CASSRGPSSEKLFF.

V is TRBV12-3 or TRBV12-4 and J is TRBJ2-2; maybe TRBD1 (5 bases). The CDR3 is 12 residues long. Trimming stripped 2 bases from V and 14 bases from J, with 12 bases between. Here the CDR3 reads CASSLLSQGLFF. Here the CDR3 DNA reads TGTGCCAGCAGTTTATTAAGCCAGGGTCTGTTTTTT.

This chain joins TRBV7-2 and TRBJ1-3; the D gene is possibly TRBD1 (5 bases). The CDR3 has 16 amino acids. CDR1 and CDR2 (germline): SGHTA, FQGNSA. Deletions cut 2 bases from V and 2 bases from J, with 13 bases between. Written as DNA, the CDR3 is TGTGCCAGCAGCTTAAATGGGGCACAGGCTGGAAACACCATATATTTT. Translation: CASSLNGAQAGNTIYF.

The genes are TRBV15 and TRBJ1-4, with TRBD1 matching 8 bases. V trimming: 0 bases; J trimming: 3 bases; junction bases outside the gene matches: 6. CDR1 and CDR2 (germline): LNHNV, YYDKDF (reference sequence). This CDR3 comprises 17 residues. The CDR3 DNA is TGTGCCACCAGCAGAGAGAAACACAGGGGGTCTAATGAAAAACTGTTTTTT. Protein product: CATSREKHRGSNEKLFF.

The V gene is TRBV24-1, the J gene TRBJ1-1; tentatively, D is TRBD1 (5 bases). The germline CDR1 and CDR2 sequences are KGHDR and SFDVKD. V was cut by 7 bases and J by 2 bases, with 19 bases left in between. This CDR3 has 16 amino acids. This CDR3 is CATRTGQGFPNTEAFF. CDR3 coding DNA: TGTGCCACCAGGACCGGGCAGGGCTTCCCCAACACTGAAGCTTTCTTT.

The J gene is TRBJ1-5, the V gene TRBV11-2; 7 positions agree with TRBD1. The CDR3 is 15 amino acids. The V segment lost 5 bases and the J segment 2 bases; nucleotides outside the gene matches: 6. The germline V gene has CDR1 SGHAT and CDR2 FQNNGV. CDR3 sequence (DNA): TGTGCCAGCAGCCAGAACACAGGGGGCAATCAGCCCCAGCATTTT. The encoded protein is CASSQNTGGNQPQHF. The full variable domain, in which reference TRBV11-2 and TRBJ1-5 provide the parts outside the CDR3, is EAGVAQSPRYKIIEKRQSVAFWCNPISGHATLYWYQQILGQGPKLLIQFQNNGVVDDSQLPKDRFSAERLKGVDSTLKIQPAKLEDSAVYLCASSQNTGGNQPQHFGDGTRLSIL.

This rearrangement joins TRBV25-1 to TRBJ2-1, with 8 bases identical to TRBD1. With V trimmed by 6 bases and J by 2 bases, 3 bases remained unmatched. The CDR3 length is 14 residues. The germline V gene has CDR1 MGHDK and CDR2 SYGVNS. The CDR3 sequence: CASSRTGPYNEQFF. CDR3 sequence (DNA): TGTGCCAGCAGCAGGACAGGGCCCTACAATGAGCAGTTCTTC. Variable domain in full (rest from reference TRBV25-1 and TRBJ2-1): EADIYQTPRYLVIGTGKKITLECSQTMGHDKMYWYQQDPGMELHLIHYSYGVNSTEKGDLSSESTVSRIRTEHFPLTLESARPSHTSQYLCASSRTGPYNEQFFGPGTRLTVL.

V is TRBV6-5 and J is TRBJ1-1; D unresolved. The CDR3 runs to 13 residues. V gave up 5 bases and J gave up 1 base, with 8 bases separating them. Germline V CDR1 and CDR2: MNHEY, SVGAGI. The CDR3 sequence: CASSQTRNTEAFF. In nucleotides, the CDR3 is TGTGCCAGCAGTCAAACTAGGAACACTGAAGCTTTCTTT.

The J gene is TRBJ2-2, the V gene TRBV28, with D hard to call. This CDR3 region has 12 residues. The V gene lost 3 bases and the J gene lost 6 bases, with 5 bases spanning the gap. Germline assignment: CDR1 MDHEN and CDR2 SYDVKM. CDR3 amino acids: CASSFIAGELFF. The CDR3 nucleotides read TGTGCCAGCAGTTTCATTGCCGGGGAGCTGTTTTTT.

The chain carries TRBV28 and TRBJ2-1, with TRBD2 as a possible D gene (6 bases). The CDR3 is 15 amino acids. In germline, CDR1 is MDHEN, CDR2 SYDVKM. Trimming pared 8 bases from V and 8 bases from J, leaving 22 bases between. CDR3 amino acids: CASGGSSHQKDEQFF. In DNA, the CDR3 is TGTGCCAGCGGAGGGTCCTCCCATCAAAAGGATGAGCAGTTCTTC.

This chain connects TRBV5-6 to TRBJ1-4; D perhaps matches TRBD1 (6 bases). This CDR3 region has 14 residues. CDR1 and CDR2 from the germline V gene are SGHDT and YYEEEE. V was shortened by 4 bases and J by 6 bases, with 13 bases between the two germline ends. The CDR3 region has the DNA TGTGCCAGCAGCCCTCAGGGGTGGGATGAAAAACTGTTTTTT. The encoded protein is CASSPQGWDEKLFF.

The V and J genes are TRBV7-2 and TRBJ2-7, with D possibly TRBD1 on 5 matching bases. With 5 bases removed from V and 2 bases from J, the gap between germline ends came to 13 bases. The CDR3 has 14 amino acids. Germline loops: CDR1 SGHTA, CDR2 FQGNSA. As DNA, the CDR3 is TGTGCCAGCAGCCATGGAGACAGAGCCTACGAGCAGTACTTC. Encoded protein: CASSHGDRAYEQYF.

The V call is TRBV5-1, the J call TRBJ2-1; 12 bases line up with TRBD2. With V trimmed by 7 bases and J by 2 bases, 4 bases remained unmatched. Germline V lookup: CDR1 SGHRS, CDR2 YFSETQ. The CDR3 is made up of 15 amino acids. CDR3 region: CASHLAGGAYNEQFF. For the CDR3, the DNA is TGCGCCAGCCACCTAGCGGGGGGGGCCTACAATGAGCAGTTCTTC.

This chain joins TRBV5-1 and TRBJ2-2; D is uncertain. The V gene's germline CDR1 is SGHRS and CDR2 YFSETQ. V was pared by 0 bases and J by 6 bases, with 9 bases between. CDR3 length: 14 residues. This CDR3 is CASSLGDKAGELFF. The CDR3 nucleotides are TGCGCCAGCAGCTTGGGTGACAAGGCCGGGGAGCTGTTTTTT. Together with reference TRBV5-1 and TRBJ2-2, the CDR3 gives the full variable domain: KAGVTQTPRYLIKTRGQQVTLSCSPISGHRSVSWYQQTPGQGLQFLFEYFSETQRNKGNFPGRFSGRQFSNSRSEMNVSTLELGDSALYLCASSLGDKAGELFFGEGSRLTVL.

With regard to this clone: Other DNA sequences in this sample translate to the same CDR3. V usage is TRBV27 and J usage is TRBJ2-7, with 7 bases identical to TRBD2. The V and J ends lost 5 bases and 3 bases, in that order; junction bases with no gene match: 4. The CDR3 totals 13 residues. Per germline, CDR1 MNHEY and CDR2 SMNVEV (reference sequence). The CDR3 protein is CASSLTGGYEQYF. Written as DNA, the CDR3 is TGTGCCAGCAGTCTGACGGGGGGCTACGAGCAGTACTTC.

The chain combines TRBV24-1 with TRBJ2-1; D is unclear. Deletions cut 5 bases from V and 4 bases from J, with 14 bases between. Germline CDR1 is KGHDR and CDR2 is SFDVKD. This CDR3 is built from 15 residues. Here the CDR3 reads CATSAAPPLYNEQFF. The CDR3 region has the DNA TGTGCCACCAGTGCCGCGCCCCCTCTTTACAATGAGCAGTTCTTC.

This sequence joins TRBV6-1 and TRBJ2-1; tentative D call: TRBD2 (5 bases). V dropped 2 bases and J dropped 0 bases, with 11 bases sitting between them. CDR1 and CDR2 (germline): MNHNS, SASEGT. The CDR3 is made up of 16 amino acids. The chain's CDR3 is CASSEKPGSSYNEQFF. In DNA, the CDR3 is TGTGCCAGCAGTGAAAAGCCGGGGAGCTCCTACAATGAGCAGTTCTTC.

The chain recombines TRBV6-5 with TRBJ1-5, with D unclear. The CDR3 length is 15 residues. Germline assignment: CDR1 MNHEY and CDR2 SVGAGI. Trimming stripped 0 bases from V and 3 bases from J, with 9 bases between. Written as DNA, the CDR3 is TGTGCCAGCAGTTACTCCGCGGGAACCAATCAGCCCCAGCATTTT. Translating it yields CASSYSAGTNQPQHF.

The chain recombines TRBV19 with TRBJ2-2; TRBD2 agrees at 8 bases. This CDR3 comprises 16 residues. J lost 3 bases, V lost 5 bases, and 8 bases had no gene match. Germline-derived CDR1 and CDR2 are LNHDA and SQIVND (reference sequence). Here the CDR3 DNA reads TGTGCCAGTAGTGTCCCGGGGGGGCGATACACCGGGGAGCTGTTTTTT. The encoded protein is CASSVPGGRYTGELFF.

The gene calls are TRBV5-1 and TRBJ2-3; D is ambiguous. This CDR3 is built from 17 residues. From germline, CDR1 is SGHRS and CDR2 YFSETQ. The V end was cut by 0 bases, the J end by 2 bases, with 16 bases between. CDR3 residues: CASSLGVLRITTDTQYF. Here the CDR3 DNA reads TGCGCCAGCAGCTTGGGAGTTCTGAGAATCACCACAGATACGCAGTATTTT.

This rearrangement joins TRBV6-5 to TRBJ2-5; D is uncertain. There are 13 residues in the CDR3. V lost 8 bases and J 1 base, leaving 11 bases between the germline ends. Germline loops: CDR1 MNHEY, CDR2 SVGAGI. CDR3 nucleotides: TGTGCCAGCGGAGTCCTCAGCCAAGAGACCCAGTACTTC. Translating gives CASGVLSQETQYF.

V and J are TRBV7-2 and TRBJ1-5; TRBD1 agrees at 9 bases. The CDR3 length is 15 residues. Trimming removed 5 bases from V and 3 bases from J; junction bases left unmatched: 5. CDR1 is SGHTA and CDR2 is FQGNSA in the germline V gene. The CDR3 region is CASSRGQGINQPQHF. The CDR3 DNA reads TGTGCCAGCAGCCGGGGACAGGGTATCAATCAGCCCCAGCATTTT.

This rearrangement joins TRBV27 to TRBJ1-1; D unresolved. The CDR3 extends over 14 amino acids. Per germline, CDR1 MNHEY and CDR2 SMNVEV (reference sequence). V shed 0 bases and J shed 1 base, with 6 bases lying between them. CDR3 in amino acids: CASSLSIQNTEAFF. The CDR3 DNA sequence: TGTGCCAGCAGTTTATCGATACAGAACACTGAAGCTTTCTTT.

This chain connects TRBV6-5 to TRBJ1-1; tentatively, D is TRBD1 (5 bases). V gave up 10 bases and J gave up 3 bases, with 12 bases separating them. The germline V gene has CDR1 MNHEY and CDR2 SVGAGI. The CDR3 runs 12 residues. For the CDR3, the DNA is TGTGCCACCGGGCCAGGGTACACTGAAGCTTTCTTT. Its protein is CATGPGYTEAFF.

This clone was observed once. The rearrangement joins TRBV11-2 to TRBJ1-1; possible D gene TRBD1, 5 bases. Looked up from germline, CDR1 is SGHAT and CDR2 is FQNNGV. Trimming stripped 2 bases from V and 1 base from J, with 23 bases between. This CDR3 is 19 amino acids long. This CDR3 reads CASSLSIYSGTGPNTEAFF. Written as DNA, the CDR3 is TGTGCCAGCAGCTTAAGCATCTACAGTGGTACAGGCCCGAACACTGAAGCTTTCTTT.

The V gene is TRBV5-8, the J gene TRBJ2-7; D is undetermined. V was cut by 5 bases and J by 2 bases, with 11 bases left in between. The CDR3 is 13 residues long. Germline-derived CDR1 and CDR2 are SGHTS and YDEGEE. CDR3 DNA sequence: TGTGCCAGCAGTACCAGTATCGCCTACGAGCAGTACTTC. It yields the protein CASSTSIAYEQYF.

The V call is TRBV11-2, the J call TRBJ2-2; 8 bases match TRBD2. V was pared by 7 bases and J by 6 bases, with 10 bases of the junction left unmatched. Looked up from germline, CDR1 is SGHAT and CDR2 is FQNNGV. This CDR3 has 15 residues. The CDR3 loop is CASTPIAGMAGELFF. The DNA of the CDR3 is TGTGCCAGCACCCCTATAGCGGGAATGGCCGGGGAGCTGTTTTTT.

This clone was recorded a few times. In DNA form, the CDR3 reads TGCAGTGCTAGTGAGGTAGTAACAGGCTACAATGAGCAGTTCTTC. Its protein product is CSASEVVTGYNEQFF. The gene calls are TRBV20-1 and TRBJ2-1, with D perhaps matching TRBD1 (5 bases). Between the trimmed V and J ends, which lost 3 bases and 3 bases, there was a span of 15 bases. Germline V lookup: CDR1 DFQATT, CDR2 SNEGSKA (reference sequence). The length of the CDR3 is 15 residues.

The CDR3 nucleotides read TGCGCCAGCAGCCACCTAGAATCCTCCTACAATGAGCAGTTCTTC. Protein product: CASSHLESSYNEQFF. The chain employs TRBV5-1 and TRBJ2-1, with D unresolved. The CDR3 sequence is 15 residues long. Trimming removed 4 bases at V and 0 bases at J, with 11 bases between. Germline CDR1 reads SGHRS; CDR2 reads YFSETQ.

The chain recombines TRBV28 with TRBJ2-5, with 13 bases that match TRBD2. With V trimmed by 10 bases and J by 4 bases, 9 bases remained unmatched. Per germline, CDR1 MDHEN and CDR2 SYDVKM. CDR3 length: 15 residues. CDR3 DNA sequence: TGTGCCACCTGGACTAGCGGGAGAGGGATAGAGACCCAGTACTTC. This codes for CATWTSGRGIETQYF.